Reported below is one T cell receptor (beta chain). Its antigen is unidentified. For sorted subsets, about 190 ng DNA per replicate equaled 33,000 or so T cell genomes. Profiling relied on immunoSEQ multiplex PCR, and the TCRdb table lists in-frame clones only, not all of them. This sample has some 2,000,000 clones, with over 85% found just once. CD45RO-negative CD8 cells positively selected for CCR7 made up the naive population, which excluded terminally differentiated effector memory CD45RA+ cells. The data originate from a study of shared clonotypes between healthy human individuals. In the study overall: CD8 memory received one plate per donor, CD8 naive two, CD4 memory three and CD4 naive three. Study observations and caveats: The study's rarefaction showed incomplete sorted-subset sequencing despite large depth. Clonotypes not shared had lower generation probabilities than those common to all four donors.

This clonotype originated in a man in his late teens or twenties in good health. The specimen was naive CD8+ T cells sorted from blood.

The DNA for the CDR3 is TGCGCCAGCAGCCAGGTCAGGGACAGGGGCTACGAGCAGTACTTC. It codes for CASSQVRDRGYEQYF. V is TRBV4-1 and J is TRBJ2-7, with 10 positions matching TRBD1. V was pared by 3 bases and J by 3 bases, with 5 bases of the junction left unmatched. CDR3 size: 15 residues. Germline values: CDR1 MGHRA, CDR2 YSYEKL.